This note documents a single T cell receptor (beta chain) sequence. Produced via immunoSEQ multiplex PCR; TCRdb's table is partial and in-frame only. This sample has hundreds of thousands of clones; around 78% occur once, and the top ten carry 1.5% to 2%. The sample belongs to a study of shared clonotypes between healthy human individuals. The ends lost 2 bases at V and 8 bases at J; junction bases unmatched: 3. The CDR3 is 14 amino acids. Germline V CDR1 and CDR2: SGHRS, YFSETQ. V gene TRBV5-1 combines with J gene TRBJ2-1; 11 bases map to TRBD2. The sequenced sample was memory CD4+ T cells sorted from blood. The subset was: CD45RA-negative fraction. This sequence originates from a woman in her thirties in good health. The CDR3 nucleotides read TGCGCCAGCAGCTTCGTACTAGCGGGAGATGAGCAGTTCTTC. Amino acid sequence: CASSFVLAGDEQFF.